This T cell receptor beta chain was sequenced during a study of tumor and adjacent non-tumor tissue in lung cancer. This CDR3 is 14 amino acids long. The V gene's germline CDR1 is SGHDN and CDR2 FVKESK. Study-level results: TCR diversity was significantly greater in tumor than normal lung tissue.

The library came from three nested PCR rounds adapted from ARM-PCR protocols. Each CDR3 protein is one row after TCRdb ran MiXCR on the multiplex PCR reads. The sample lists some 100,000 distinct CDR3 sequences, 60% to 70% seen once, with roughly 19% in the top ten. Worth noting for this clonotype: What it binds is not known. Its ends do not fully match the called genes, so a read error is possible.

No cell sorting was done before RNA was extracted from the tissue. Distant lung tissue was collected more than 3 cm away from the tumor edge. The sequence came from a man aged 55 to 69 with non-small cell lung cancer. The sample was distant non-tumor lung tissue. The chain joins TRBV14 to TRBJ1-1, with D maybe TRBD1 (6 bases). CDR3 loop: CASTQRTGSGEAFF. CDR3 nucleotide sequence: TGTGCCAGCACCCAAAGAACAGGGTCCGGTGAAGCTTTCTTT.